This T cell receptor beta chain is from a study of shared clonotypes between healthy human individuals. Study outcomes and limitations: Generally, naive subsets came out with larger estimated richness than memory subsets. All-four-donor shared clonotypes had higher generation probabilities than non-shared clonotypes did.

Produced via immunoSEQ multiplex PCR; TCRdb's table is partial and in-frame only. Among approximately 1.5 million clones, 95% to 99% were seen once, and the ten largest hold 0.4% to 0.45%. The CDR3 loop spans 13 amino acids. In germline, CDR1 is SEHNR, CDR2 FQNEAQ (reference sequence). V lost 5 bases, J lost 2 bases, and 10 bases lay in between. To note about this clone: Its antigen is not identified.

Sequencing was performed on naive CD4+ T cells sorted from blood. Subset described: CD45RA+ positively selected. J is TRBJ2-7 and V is TRBV7-9, with D perhaps assigned TRBD1 or TRBD2 (5 bases each). This TCR came from a man aged 25-45 years in good health. The CDR3 spells CASSLGPPYEQYF. CDR3 nucleotides: TGTGCCAGCAGCCTGGGACCTCCCTACGAGCAGTACTTC.